The 20 T cell receptor beta chains in this list originate from one sample, sequenced in a study of CD8 T cells in ankylosing spondylitis. Study-level points and caveats: A TCR beta motif made of several highly homologous variants seemed typical of ankylosing spondylitis blood.

These receptors' targets are unknown. Using its own MiXCR run on the 5' RACE reads, TCRdb lists one record per CDR3 protein. This table has about 840,000 distinct CDR3 sequences, about 12% appearing once. What was sequenced was blood, either unsorted or a sorted T cell fraction (not recorded which). The receptor set was obtained from a male donor with ankylosing spondylitis.

The chain couples TRBV19 to TRBJ2-7; D might be TRBD1 or TRBD2, each matching 5 bases. The V gene lost 0 bases and the J gene lost 2 bases, with 11 bases spanning the gap. The CDR3 consists of 15 residues. The V gene's germline CDR1 is LNHDA and CDR2 SQIVND (reference sequence). The CDR3 region has the DNA TGTGCCAGTAGTATAGACGGGACGTCCGCCTACGAGCAGTACTTC. It is translated as CASSIDGTSAYEQYF. Full variable domain (missing parts from reference TRBV19 and TRBJ2-7): DGGITQSPKYLFRKEGQNVTLSCEQNLNHDAMYWYRQDPGQGLRLIYYSQIVNDFQKGDIAEGYSVSREKKESFPLTVTSAQKNPTAFYLCASSIDGTSAYEQYFGPGTRLTVT.

This clonotype has only a few counts. The CDR3 DNA reads TGTGCCAGCAGTTCAGGGGGCTGGCAGCCCCAGCATTTT. Its translation: CASSSGGWQPQHF. The chain is built from TRBV12-3 or TRBV12-4 and TRBJ1-5; the match to TRBD1 covers 8 bases. This CDR3 is 13 amino acids long. Trimming cost V 4 bases and J 7 bases; bases outside gene matches: 3.

CDR3 in amino acids: CASSMLSAVTYEQYF. The CDR3, as DNA: TGTGCCAGCAGCATGCTCAGCGCCGTTACCTACGAGCAGTACTTC. The gene calls are TRBV7-2 and TRBJ2-7, with D uncertain. This CDR3 is built from 15 residues. V gave up 5 bases and J gave up 2 bases, with 16 bases separating them. Germline V gene sequence: CDR1 SGHTA, CDR2 FQGNSA. The variable domain in full, completed from reference TRBV7-2 and TRBJ2-7, reads GAGVSQSPSNKVTEKGKDVELRCDPISGHTALYWYRQSLGQGLEFLIYFQGNSAPDKSGLPSDRFSAERTGGSVSTLTIQRTQQEDSAVYLCASSMLSAVTYEQYFGPGTRLTVT.

The chain joins TRBV6-5 to TRBJ2-1; tentatively, D is TRBD1 (6 bases). Germline V gives CDR1 MNHEY, CDR2 SVGAGI. V was clipped by 0 bases and J by 5 bases, with 14 bases between them. The CDR3 is 16 amino acids. CDR3 amino acids: CASSYSGLPGDNEQFF. CDR3 sequence (DNA): TGTGCCAGCAGTTACTCCGGACTTCCAGGGGACAATGAGCAGTTCTTC.

The V call is TRBV5-5, the J call TRBJ1-2; D is undetermined. Per the germline V gene, CDR1 is SGHKS and CDR2 is YYEKEE (reference sequence). The V end lost 3 bases, the J end lost 8 bases, and 14 bases lay between the germline ends. This CDR3 spans 13 amino acids. The CDR3 nucleotides read TGTGCCAGCAGCTGGACCCCAGCCGGGGGCTACACCTTC. Encoded protein: CASSWTPAGGYTF. The full variable domain, rest sourced from reference TRBV5-5 and TRBJ1-2, is DAGVTQSPTHLIKTRGQQVTLRCSPISGHKSVSWYQQVLGQGPQFIFQYYEKEERGRGNFPDRFSARQFPNYSSELNVNALLLGDSALYLCASSWTPAGGYTFGSGTRLTVV.

This clonotype appeared many times. The V gene is TRBV29-1, the J gene TRBJ2-7; a weak D match, TRBD1 (5 bases). The CDR3 contains 15 residues. Trimming took off 4 bases at V and 5 bases at J, with 21 bases between the two ends. Germline CDR1 SQVTM, CDR2 ANQGSEA. For the CDR3, the DNA is TGCAGCGTTGTGACCGGACACCGGCCTGAAAACGAGCAGTACTTC. This gives the protein CSVVTGHRPENEQYF.

This clonotype was picked up a small number of times. J is TRBJ2-1 and V is TRBV11-3, with a tentative D call TRBD2 (5 bases). CDR1 and CDR2 (germline): SGHNT, YENEEA. Trimming pared 5 bases from V and 10 bases from J, leaving 12 bases between. The CDR3 consists of 12 residues. The CDR3 coding sequence is TGTGCCAGCAGCCGGACTGTCGGGGAGCAGTTCTTC. As protein: CASSRTVGEQFF.

CDR3 DNA: TGTGCCAGCAGCTTAGGTGAGGGGCATTCACCCCTCCACTTT. Its protein is CASSLGEGHSPLHF. The V and J genes are TRBV7-2 and TRBJ1-6; D is perhaps TRBD1 (5 bases). Between the trimmed V and J ends, which lost 1 base and 8 bases, there was a span of 9 bases. Germline CDR1 reads SGHTA; CDR2 reads FQGNSA. There are 14 residues in the CDR3.

There are a few counts of this clonotype. CDR3 amino acids: CASSLLQSSNQPQHF. The CDR3 DNA reads as TGTGCCAGCAGTTTGTTACAGTCAAGCAATCAGCCCCAGCATTTT. The rearrangement uses TRBV28 and TRBJ1-5; no definite D call. The germline gives CDR1 MDHEN, CDR2 SYDVKM. With 3 bases removed from V and 1 base from J, the gap between germline ends came to 10 bases. The CDR3 has 15 amino acids. The full variable domain, with the rest looked up from reference TRBV28 and TRBJ1-5, is DVKVTQSSRYLVKRTGEKVFLECVQDMDHENMFWYRQDPGLGLRLIYFSYDVKMKEKGDIPEGYSVSREKKERFSLILESASTNQTSMYLCASSLLQSSNQPQHFGDGTRLSIL.

This rearrangement joins TRBV27 to TRBJ2-5; D may be TRBD2 (7 bases). Germline values: CDR1 MNHEY, CDR2 SMNVEV (reference sequence). CDR3 size: 12 residues. Trimming cost V 2 bases and J 7 bases, with 8 bases left between them. The CDR3 sequence is CASSLRGGTQYF. CDR3 coding DNA: TGTGCCAGCAGTTTAAGGGGGGGGACCCAGTACTTC.

In this sample, this clonotype turned up a few times. The chain recombines TRBV6-2 or TRBV6-3 with TRBJ1-5, with D unresolved. Germline assignment: CDR1 MNHEY and CDR2 SVGEGT. There are 12 residues in the CDR3. Trimming left V 6 bases short and J 9 bases short, with 12 bases between. CDR3 in amino acids: CASSAGLTPQHF. CDR3 coding DNA: TGTGCCAGCAGCGCGGGTCTGACGCCCCAGCATTTT.

The chain joins TRBV20-1 to TRBJ1-1, with D hard to call. This CDR3 spans 13 amino acids. Trimming left V 6 bases short and J 0 bases short, with 11 bases between. CDR1 and CDR2 from the germline V gene are DFQATT and SNEGSKA (reference sequence). The CDR3 DNA reads as TGCAGTGCCGGCCAGGCCCTGAACACTGAAGCTTTCTTT. It codes for CSAGQALNTEAFF.

This chain links TRBV20-1 with TRBJ1-1; 7 bases match TRBD1. Germline CDR1 reads DFQATT; CDR2 reads SNEGSKA (reference sequence). Unmatched junction bases numbered 6, after V lost 4 bases and J lost 1 base. The CDR3 extends over 14 amino acids. The CDR3 sequence is CSANTDRSNTEAFF. The CDR3, as DNA: TGCAGTGCTAATACGGACAGGTCGAACACTGAAGCTTTCTTT.

The chain recombines TRBV5-6 with TRBJ2-1; possibly TRBD1 for D (6 bases). CDR3 length: 16 residues. The V gene's germline CDR1 is SGHDT and CDR2 YYEEEE. Trimming pared 5 bases from V and 0 bases from J, leaving 15 bases between. Here the CDR3 reads CASREQGSYSYNEQFF. CDR3 in DNA: TGTGCCAGCAGAGAACAGGGCAGTTACTCCTACAATGAGCAGTTCTTC.

A few counts support this clonotype. This chain connects TRBV15 to TRBJ2-7, with 7 bases lining up with TRBD2. The germline gives CDR1 LNHNV, CDR2 YYDKDF (reference sequence). The CDR3 length is 16 residues. V dropped 1 base and J dropped 0; count of bases not matched to a gene: 6. For the CDR3, the DNA is TGTGCCACCAGCAGAGGCTCCGGGACTACCTCCTACGAGCAGTACTTC. Amino acids: CATSRGSGTTSYEQYF.

This clonotype has a count of ten or more. J is TRBJ1-4 and V is TRBV29-1; 8 bases align to TRBD1. The CDR3 covers 14 residues. V lost 4 bases to trimming and J lost 5 bases; unmatched junction nucleotides: 6. Germline CDR1 and CDR2: SQVTM and ANQGSEA. The CDR3 nucleotides are TGCAGCGTTGTTAACCGGGACAGGAATGAAAAACTGTTTTTT. Its protein product is CSVVNRDRNEKLFF.

Many counts were recorded for this clonotype. This chain joins TRBV20-1 and TRBJ1-2, with 7 bases identical to TRBD1. Germline values: CDR1 DFQATT, CDR2 SNEGSKA (reference sequence). The V gene end was trimmed by 1 base and the J gene end by 5 bases; junction bases not matched to a gene: 4. The CDR3 contains 13 residues. The CDR3 sequence: CSARVSGGYGYTF. The CDR3 coding sequence is TGCAGTGCTAGAGTATCAGGGGGGTATGGCTACACCTTC.

The CDR3 DNA reads TGCAGTGCTGAACGACGGAGAAGTATTAATGAAAAACTGTTTTTT. The encoded protein is CSAERRRSINEKLFF. The J gene is TRBJ1-4, the V gene TRBV20-1, with D uncertain. V was cut by 5 bases and J by 4 bases, with 17 bases left in between. Germline V gene data show CDR1 as DFQATT and CDR2 as SNEGSKA (reference sequence). This CDR3 is 15 amino acids long.

This sequence joins TRBV18 and TRBJ2-3, with D perhaps matching TRBD1 (5 bases). V was clipped by 4 bases and J by 5 bases, with 16 bases between them. Germline values: CDR1 KGHSH, CDR2 LQKENI. There are 15 residues in the CDR3. The CDR3 DNA is TGTGCCAGCTCACTTTACCAGGCAGGGCAAGATACGCAGTATTTT. Translation: CASSLYQAGQDTQYF.

The chain carries TRBV7-2 and TRBJ2-5; no firm D call. With 3 bases removed from V and 7 bases from J, the gap between germline ends came to 12 bases. CDR1 and CDR2 from the germline V gene are SGHTA and FQGNSA. The CDR3 covers 13 residues. As DNA, the CDR3 is TGTGCCAGCAGCTTCTACTCCGGCGGGACCCAGTACTTC. It yields the protein CASSFYSGGTQYF.